The clone carrying this T cell receptor beta chain was detected a few times. CDR3 size: 14 residues. Trimming stripped 0 bases from V and 4 bases from J, with 10 bases between. Germline CDR1 SGHRS, CDR2 YFSETQ. These data are taken from a study of blood T cell repertoires in COVID-19. Profiling relied on immunoSEQ multiplex PCR, and the TCRdb table lists in-frame clones only, not all of them. The table shows around 480,000 clones, with about 91% occurring only once. The sequencing input was peripheral blood. V gene TRBV5-1 combines with J gene TRBJ1-1; maybe TRBD1 (6 bases). The sequence derives from a woman aged 50 to 60 with COVID-19, enrolled during active disease. CDR3 sequence (DNA): TGCGCCAGCAGCTTGGGCGGGGGGCTCACTGAAGCTTTCTTT. It translates to CASSLGGGLTEAFF.